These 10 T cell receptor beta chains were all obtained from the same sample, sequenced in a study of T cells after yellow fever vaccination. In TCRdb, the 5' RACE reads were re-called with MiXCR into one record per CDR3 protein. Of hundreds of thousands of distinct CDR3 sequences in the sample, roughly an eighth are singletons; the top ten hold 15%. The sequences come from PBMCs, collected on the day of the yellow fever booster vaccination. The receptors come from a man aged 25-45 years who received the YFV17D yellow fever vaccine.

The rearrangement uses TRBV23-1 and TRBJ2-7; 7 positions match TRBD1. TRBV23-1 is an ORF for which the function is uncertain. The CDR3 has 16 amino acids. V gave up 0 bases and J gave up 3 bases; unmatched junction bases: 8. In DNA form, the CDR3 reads TGCGCCAGCAGTCAATCAAAATTTAGGGGGCACTACGAGCAGTACTTC. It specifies CASSQSKFRGHYEQYF.

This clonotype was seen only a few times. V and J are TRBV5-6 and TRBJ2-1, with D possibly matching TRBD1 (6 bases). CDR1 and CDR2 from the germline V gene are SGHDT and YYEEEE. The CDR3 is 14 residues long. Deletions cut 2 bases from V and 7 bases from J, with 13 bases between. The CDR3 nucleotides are TGTGCCAGCAGCTTACAACGGACAGATAATGAGCAGTTCTTC. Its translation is CASSLQRTDNEQFF.

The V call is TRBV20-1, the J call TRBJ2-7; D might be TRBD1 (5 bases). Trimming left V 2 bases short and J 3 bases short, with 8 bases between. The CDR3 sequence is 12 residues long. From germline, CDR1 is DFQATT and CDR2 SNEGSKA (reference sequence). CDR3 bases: TGCAGTGCTAGACTCAGGGACTACGAGCAGTACTTC. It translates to CSARLRDYEQYF.

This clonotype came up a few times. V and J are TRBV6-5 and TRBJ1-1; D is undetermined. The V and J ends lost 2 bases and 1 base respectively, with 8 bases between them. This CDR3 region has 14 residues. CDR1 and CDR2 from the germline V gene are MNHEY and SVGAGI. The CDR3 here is CASSYLDANTEAFF. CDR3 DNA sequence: TGTGCCAGCAGTTACCTCGACGCGAACACTGAAGCTTTCTTT.

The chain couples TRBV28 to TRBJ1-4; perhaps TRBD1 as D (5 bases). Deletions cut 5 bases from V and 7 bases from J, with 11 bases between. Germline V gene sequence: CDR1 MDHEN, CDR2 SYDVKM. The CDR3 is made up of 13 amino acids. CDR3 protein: CASSVRTSEKLFF. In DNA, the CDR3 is TGTGCCAGCAGTGTAAGGACAAGTGAAAAACTGTTTTTT.

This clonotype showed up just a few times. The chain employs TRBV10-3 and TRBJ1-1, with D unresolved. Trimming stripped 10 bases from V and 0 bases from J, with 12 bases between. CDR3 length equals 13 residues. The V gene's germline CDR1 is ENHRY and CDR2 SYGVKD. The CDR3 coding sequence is TGTGCCACCGCCCTTGAAGTGAACACTGAAGCTTTCTTT. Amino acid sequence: CATALEVNTEAFF.

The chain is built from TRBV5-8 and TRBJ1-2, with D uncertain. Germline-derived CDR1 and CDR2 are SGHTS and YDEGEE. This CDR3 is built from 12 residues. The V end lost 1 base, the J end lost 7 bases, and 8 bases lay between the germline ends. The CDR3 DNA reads TGTGCCAGCAGCTTGCTAGGTTCTGGCTACACCTTC. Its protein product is CASSLLGSGYTF.

CDR3 nucleotides: TGCAGTGCTAGTGAGAAGGATTTATTCACTGAAGCTTTCTTT. It yields the protein CSASEKDLFTEAFF. The chain carries TRBV20-1 and TRBJ1-1; D unclear. The V gene lost 3 bases and the J gene lost 4 bases, with 15 bases spanning the gap. Looked up from germline, CDR1 is DFQATT and CDR2 is SNEGSKA (reference sequence). CDR3 length: 14 residues.

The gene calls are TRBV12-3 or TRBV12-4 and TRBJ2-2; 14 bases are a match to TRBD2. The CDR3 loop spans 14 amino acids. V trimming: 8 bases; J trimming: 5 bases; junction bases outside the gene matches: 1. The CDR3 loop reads CASGTSGRTGELFF. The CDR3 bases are TGTGCCAGCGGGACTAGCGGGAGAACCGGGGAGCTGTTTTTT.

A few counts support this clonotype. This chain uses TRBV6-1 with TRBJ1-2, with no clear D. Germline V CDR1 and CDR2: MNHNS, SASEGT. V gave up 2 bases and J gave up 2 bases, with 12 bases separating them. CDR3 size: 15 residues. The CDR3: CASSERGRRNYGYTF. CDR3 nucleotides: TGTGCCAGCAGTGAAAGAGGCAGACGAAACTATGGCTACACCTTC.